This TCR beta chain was sequenced in a study of identical twins. The CDR3 sequence is 19 residues long. The V end lost 0 bases, the J end lost 4 bases, and 25 bases lay between the germline ends. The germline CDR1 and CDR2 sequences are DFQATT and SNEGSKA (reference sequence). A universal primer site was incorporated via template switching, and the cDNA contained unique molecular identifiers. TCRdb reprocessed the 5' RACE reads via MiXCR and lists one record per CDR3 protein. The table records 250,000 to 350,000 distinct CDR3 sequences, roughly 8.6% of them present only once. Findings and caveats of the study: Excess sharing between twins was weaker in beta out-of-frame sequences.

As regards this clonotype: Antigen specificity is unknown.

The same data also contributed to another study, on yellow fever vaccine responses in identical twins.

The chain joins TRBV20-1 to TRBJ2-1; possibly TRBD2 for D (6 bases). Material for sequencing was CD8+ T cells sorted from blood. The sequence was obtained from a woman aged 18-29 years in good health. The DNA for the CDR3 is TGCAGTGCTAGAGATCGAGAGAGCACGGGGACCCGGGAGTACAATGAGCAGTTCTTC. It specifies CSARDRESTGTREYNEQFF.